This T cell receptor (beta chain) was obtained from a study of vaccination effects on CD4 cells after COVID-19. On the study more broadly: It was a median of 72 days after the second dose that post-vaccine samples were obtained. Findings of the study overall: Vaccine- and infection-induced clones showed marked clonal contraction late following vaccination.

Germline-derived CDR1 and CDR2 are KGHSH and LQKENI. The V end was cut by 3 bases, the J end by 2 bases, with 10 bases between. The CDR3 sequence is 14 residues long. Comments on this clone: What it binds is unknown.

Sequencing in the ViraFEST assay came after antigen-specific CD4+ T cells had been expanded with viral peptide pools, which were used to stimulate PBMC. The culture ran for around 10 days before CD4+ T cells were isolated. Subjects were given two BNT162b2 or mRNA-1273 vaccine doses. Nobody among the vaccine recipients had prior SARS-CoV-2 infection (nucleocapsid antibodies were negative). A half-medium replacement with IL-2 medium was carried out on days 3 and 7. TCRdb's copy holds only in-frame clones and misses some; the assay was immunoSEQ multiplex PCR. This table has around 20,000 clones, roughly four fifths appearing once.

The specimen was CD4+ T cells from PBMCs cultured with HCoV-229E spike peptides, collected after COVID-19 vaccination. The gene calls are TRBV18 and TRBJ1-1; weak D call: TRBD1 (6 bases). The clonotype was recovered from a human donor who received a COVID-19 vaccine. CDR3 amino acids: CASSPYRENTEAFF. Here the CDR3 DNA reads TGTGCCAGCTCACCCTACAGGGAAAACACTGAAGCTTTCTTT. Drawing the rest from reference TRBV18 and TRBJ1-1, the complete variable domain is NAGVMQNPRHLVRRRGQEARLRCSPMKGHSHVYWYRQLPEEGLKFMVYLQKENIIDESGMPKERFSAEFPKEGPSILRIQQVVRGDSAAYFCASSPYRENTEAFFGQGTRLTVV.